The 10 T cell receptor beta chains below were found in one sample sequenced in a study of blood T cell repertoires in COVID-19. Libraries were prepared by immunoSEQ multiplex PCR; TCRdb keeps only in-frame clonotypes and omits some of them. The repertoire includes fewer than 500,000 clones, roughly nine tenths of them detected once, and around 1.1% sits in the top ten. Sequencing used PBMCs or T cells enriched from blood (not recorded which). These TCRs come from a man aged 25-45 years who had recovered from COVID-19.

The genes are TRBV10-3 and TRBJ1-1; tentatively, D is TRBD1 (5 bases). Germline V lookup: CDR1 ENHRY, CDR2 SYGVKD. V lost 10 bases to trimming and J lost 0 bases, with 12 bases between them. CDR3 length equals 13 residues. The CDR3 region is CATSGRLNTEAFF. The CDR3 nucleotides are TGTGCCACCTCAGGGAGGCTGAACACTGAAGCTTTCTTT.

This rearrangement joins TRBV7-2 to TRBJ1-5; D is undetermined. Trimming pared 1 base from V and 1 base from J, leaving 11 bases between. Per germline, CDR1 SGHTA and CDR2 FQGNSA. The CDR3 runs 16 residues. The CDR3 loop is CASSLVGPGSNQPQHF. CDR3 DNA sequence: TGTGCCAGCAGCTTAGTAGGGCCGGGGAGCAATCAGCCCCAGCATTTT.

The chain has TRBV30 and TRBJ1-3; D gene ambiguous. Trimming removed 1 base at V and 0 bases at J, with 4 bases between. CDR3 length: 13 residues. Germline V gene lookup returns CDR1 GTSNPN and CDR2 SVGIG (reference sequence). For the CDR3, the DNA is TGTGCCTGGAGTGAGAGCTCTGGAAACACCATATATTTT. It is translated as CAWSESSGNTIYF.

The table lists this clone with a count of one. The chain links TRBV18 to TRBJ2-6, with no clear D. The ends were cut back, 3 bases at V and 0 bases at J, with 6 bases in the middle. The CDR3 consists of 15 residues. Germline V gene data show CDR1 as KGHSH and CDR2 as LQKENI. DNA for the CDR3: TGTGCCAGCTCACCCTCCCGCTCTGGGGCCAACGTCCTGACTTTC. It is translated as CASSPSRSGANVLTF.

As concerns this clone: The junction differs from germline at one of its ends, possibly a read error. The CDR3 spells CASSLGTGDGYEQYF. The CDR3 DNA follows: TGTGCTAGCAGCTTAGGGACAGGGGATGGATACGAGCAGTACTTC. The V gene is TRBV7-7, the J gene TRBJ2-7; 10 nucleotides align to TRBD1. Germline CDR1 is SSHAT and CDR2 is FNYEAQ (reference sequence). CDR3 length: 15 residues.

The rearrangement joins TRBV2 to TRBJ2-5; D call uncertain. This CDR3 has 11 residues. V was clipped by 6 bases and J by 5 bases, with 7 bases between them. Per the germline V gene, CDR1 is SNHLY and CDR2 is FYNNEI. The CDR3 DNA follows: TGTGCCAGCAGAGCCGGGGAGACCCAGTACTTC. It is translated as CASRAGETQYF.

This clone occurred once. The chain couples TRBV2 to TRBJ1-2; D gene ambiguous. Germline CDR1 and CDR2: SNHLY and FYNNEI. The CDR3 has 11 residues. Trimming shortened V by 10 bases and J by 6 bases, and 12 bases separated the two germline ends. The CDR3 coding sequence is TGTGCCACCGCCCGACTGGATGGCTACACCTTC. It yields the protein CATARLDGYTF.

With respect to this clone: One end of the junction fails to match germline, which may point to a read error. This chain joins TRBV24-1 and TRBJ1-1; D is uncertain. The germline gives CDR1 KGHDR, CDR2 SFDVKD. This CDR3 is 13 amino acids long. CDR3 region: CATREASETEAFF. The CDR3 coding sequence is TGTGCCACCCGTGAGGCAAGCGAAACCGAAGCTTTCTTT.

This chain links TRBV30 with TRBJ2-5; TRBD2 might be the D (5 bases). With 0 bases removed from V and 7 bases from J, the gap between germline ends came to 12 bases. CDR1 is GTSNPN and CDR2 is SVGIG in the germline V gene (reference sequence). CDR3 length: 13 amino acids. The DNA for the CDR3 is TGTGCCTGGAGTGTAATGGCGGGCGGGACCCAGTACTTC. Translating gives CAWSVMAGGTQYF.

V is TRBV7-7 and J is TRBJ2-5; 9 nucleotides align to TRBD1. Germline CDR1 SSHAT, CDR2 FNYEAQ (reference sequence). This CDR3 region has 15 residues. V gave up 5 bases and J gave up 3 bases; unmatched junction bases: 7. The CDR3 reads CASSVNRGREETQYF. Here the CDR3 DNA reads TGTGCCAGCAGCGTCAACAGGGGGCGGGAAGAGACCCAGTACTTC.